Included here is one T cell receptor beta chain sequence, with context. Its specificity is unknown. This record belongs to a study of CD4 T cells in relation to SARS-CoV-2 and coronaviruses. CD4+ T cells from unexposed donors were obtained before the COVID-19 pandemic (2011-2018). Isolation of CD4+ T cells took place after less than 13 days in culture. About 2 million PBMCs per well were cultured with roughly 10 IU/ml IL-2. The CDR3 has 12 residues. Germline V gene data show CDR1 as SQVTM and CDR2 as ANQGSEA. Trimming removed 8 bases from V and 5 bases from J; junction bases left unmatched: 5. The protocol was immunoSEQ multiplex PCR, while the TCRdb copy is restricted to in-frame clones and leaves out a portion. The sample includes just over 25,000 clones, 65% to 85% of them seen just once.

The V and J genes are TRBV29-1 and TRBJ1-2; 10 nucleotides agree with TRBD1. The TCR was taken from a human donor in good health. The specimen was CD4+ T cells from PBMCs, cultured in vitro. In DNA, the CDR3 is TGCAGCTTTGGACAGGGGGGATATGGCTACACCTTC. It is translated as CSFGQGGYGYTF.